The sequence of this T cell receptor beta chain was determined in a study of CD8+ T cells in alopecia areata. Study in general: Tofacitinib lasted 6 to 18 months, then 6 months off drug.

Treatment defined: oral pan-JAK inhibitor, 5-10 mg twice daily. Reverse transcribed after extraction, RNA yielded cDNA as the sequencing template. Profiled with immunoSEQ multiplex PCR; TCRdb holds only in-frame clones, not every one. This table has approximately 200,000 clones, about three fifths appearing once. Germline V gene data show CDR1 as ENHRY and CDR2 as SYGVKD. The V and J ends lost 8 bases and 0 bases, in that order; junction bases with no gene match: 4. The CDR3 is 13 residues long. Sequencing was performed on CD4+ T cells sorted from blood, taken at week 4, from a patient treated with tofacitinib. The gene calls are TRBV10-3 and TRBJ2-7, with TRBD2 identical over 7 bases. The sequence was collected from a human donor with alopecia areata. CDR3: CAIRGDDSYEQYF. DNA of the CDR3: TGTGCCATCCGGGGGGACGACTCCTACGAGCAGTACTTC.